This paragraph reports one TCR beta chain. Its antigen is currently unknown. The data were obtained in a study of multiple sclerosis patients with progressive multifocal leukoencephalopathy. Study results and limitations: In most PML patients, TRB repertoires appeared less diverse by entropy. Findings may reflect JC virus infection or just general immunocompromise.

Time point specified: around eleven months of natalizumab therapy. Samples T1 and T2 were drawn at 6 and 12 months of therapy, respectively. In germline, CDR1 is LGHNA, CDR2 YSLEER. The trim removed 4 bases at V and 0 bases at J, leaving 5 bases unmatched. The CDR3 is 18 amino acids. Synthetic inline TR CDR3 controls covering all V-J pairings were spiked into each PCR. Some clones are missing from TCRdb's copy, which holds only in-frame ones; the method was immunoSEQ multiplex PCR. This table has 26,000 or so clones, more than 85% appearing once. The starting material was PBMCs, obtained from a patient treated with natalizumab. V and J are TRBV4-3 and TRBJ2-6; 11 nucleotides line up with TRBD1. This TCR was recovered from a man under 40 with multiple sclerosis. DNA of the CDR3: TGCGCCAGCAGCCTCTACGGGACAGGGGGCTCTGGGGCCAACGTCCTGACTTTC. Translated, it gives CASSLYGTGGSGANVLTF.